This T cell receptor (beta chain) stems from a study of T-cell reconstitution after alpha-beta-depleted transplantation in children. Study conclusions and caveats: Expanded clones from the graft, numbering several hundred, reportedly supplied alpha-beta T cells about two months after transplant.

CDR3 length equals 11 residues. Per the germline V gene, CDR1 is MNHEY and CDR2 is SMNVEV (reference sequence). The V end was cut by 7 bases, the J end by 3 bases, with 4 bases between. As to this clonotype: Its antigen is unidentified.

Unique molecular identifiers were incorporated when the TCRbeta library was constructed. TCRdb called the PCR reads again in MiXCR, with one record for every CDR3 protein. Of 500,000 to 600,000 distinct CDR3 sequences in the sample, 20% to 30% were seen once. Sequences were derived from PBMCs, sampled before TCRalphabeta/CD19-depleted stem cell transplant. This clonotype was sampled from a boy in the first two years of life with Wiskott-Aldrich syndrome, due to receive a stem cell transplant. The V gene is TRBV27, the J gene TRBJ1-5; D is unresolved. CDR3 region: CASTSNQPQHF. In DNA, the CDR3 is TGTGCCAGCACCTCCAATCAGCCCCAGCATTTT.